Sequencing of this T cell receptor beta chain was carried out in a study of blood T cell repertoires in COVID-19. The wider study: Sources were T cells, B-cell-depleted T cells, or PBMCs; the material itself was cDNA or gDNA.

TCRdb's copy holds only in-frame clones and misses some; the assay was immunoSEQ multiplex PCR. The repertoire holds approximately 66,000 clones, with approximately 89% as singletons. The TCR comes from a man in his 60s with acute or convalescent COVID-19. Specimen: peripheral blood.

CDR3 DNA: TGTGCCAGTCGGAGCACAGATACGCAGTATTTT. It codes for CASRSTDTQYF. J is TRBJ2-3 and V is TRBV18, with D hard to call. The germline gives CDR1 KGHSH, CDR2 LQKENI. V shed 9 bases and J shed 0 bases, with 4 bases lying between them. CDR3 length: 11 amino acids.